Presented here are 26 T cell receptor beta chains from one specimen sequenced in a study of blood T cell repertoires in COVID-19. The repertoire was sequenced with immunoSEQ multiplex PCR; TCRdb's copy has only in-frame clones and lacks some. The table records roughly 200,000 clones, approximately 83% of them present only once. The source material was peripheral blood. The origin of the receptors is a human donor in a cohort sampled during active COVID-19.

V and J are TRBV10-1 and TRBJ1-1; 9 nucleotides match TRBD1. Germline CDR1 reads WNHNN; CDR2 reads SYGVQD (reference sequence). Trimming took 2 bases from V and 4 from J; bases not matched to a gene: 2. The CDR3 sequence is 14 residues long. CDR3 nucleotide sequence: TGCGCCAGCAGTGAGGGACAGGGGATCACTGAAGCTTTCTTT. It encodes CASSEGQGITEAFF.

The chain uses TRBV19 and TRBJ1-1, with 7 bases lining up with TRBD1. This CDR3 is built from 16 residues. The J segment lost 3 bases and the V segment lost 4 bases, leaving 11 bases of the junction unmatched. Germline CDR1 reads LNHDA; CDR2 reads SQIVND (reference sequence). CDR3 DNA: TGTGCCAGTAGTAACCCGGAACAGGGGTGGTACACTGAAGCTTTCTTT. As protein: CASSNPEQGWYTEAFF.

The J gene is TRBJ2-7, the V gene TRBV5-6; 10 bases agree with TRBD1. V lost 4 bases to trimming and J lost 4 bases; unmatched junction nucleotides: 5. CDR3 length: 14 amino acids. CDR1 and CDR2 from the germline V gene are SGHDT and YYEEEE. CDR3: CASSRLGQGYEQYF. The CDR3 nucleotides are TGTGCCAGCAGCCGACTGGGACAGGGGTACGAGCAGTACTTC.

J is TRBJ2-5 and V is TRBV6-5, with D possibly TRBD2 on 6 matching bases. CDR3 length equals 13 residues. V lost 2 bases to trimming and J lost 5 bases, with 9 bases between them. Germline CDR1 is MNHEY and CDR2 is SVGAGI. The CDR3 region has the DNA TGTGCCAGCAGTTACGGAGCGGGCGAGACCCAGTACTTC. Translation gives CASSYGAGETQYF.

CDR3 region: CASSQGGPGTGELFF. CDR3 nucleotides: TGTGCCAGCAGCCAAGGGGGCCCTGGCACCGGGGAGCTGTTTTTT. The J gene is TRBJ2-2, the V gene TRBV4-2; weak D call: TRBD1 (5 bases). Germline V gives CDR1 LGHNA, CDR2 YNFKEQ. V lost 1 base and J 4 bases, leaving 10 bases between the germline ends. This CDR3 has 15 amino acids.

This chain connects TRBV5-4 to TRBJ2-5, with 16 bases identical to TRBD2. Germline CDR1 is SGHNT and CDR2 is YYREEE (reference sequence). The CDR3 runs to 16 residues. Trimming took 4 bases from V and 5 from J; bases not matched to a gene: 5. CDR3 residues: CASSGTSGGAGETQYF. CDR3 nucleotide sequence: TGTGCCAGCAGCGGGACTAGCGGGGGGGCCGGTGAGACCCAGTACTTC.

The chain links TRBV11-2 to TRBJ2-7; 8 bases are shared with TRBD1. J lost 4 bases, V lost 0 bases, and 5 bases had no gene match. This CDR3 is 15 amino acids long. The germline V gene encodes CDR1 SGHAT and CDR2 FQNNGV. The CDR3 region is CASSLEPGGAYEQYF. The CDR3 DNA reads as TGTGCCAGCAGCTTAGAACCAGGGGGCGCGTACGAGCAGTACTTC. The full variable domain, with the rest looked up from reference TRBV11-2 and TRBJ2-7, is EAGVAQSPRYKIIEKRQSVAFWCNPISGHATLYWYQQILGQGPKLLIQFQNNGVVDDSQLPKDRFSAERLKGVDSTLKIQPAKLEDSAVYLCASSLEPGGAYEQYFGPGTRLTVT.

This clone was seen a few times. This chain uses TRBV5-6 with TRBJ2-7, with TRBD1 identical over 12 bases. CDR3 size: 15 residues. Germline V gene lookup returns CDR1 SGHDT and CDR2 YYEEEE. V shed 4 bases, J shed 7 bases, and the junction held 9 bases outside the gene matches. The CDR3 loop reads CASSLIGTGGGEQYF. The DNA of the CDR3 is TGTGCCAGCAGCCTGATTGGGACAGGGGGCGGGGAGCAGTACTTC.

This clone was seen only once. This rearrangement joins TRBV3-1 (or the pseudogene TRBV3-2) to TRBJ2-6; D possibly corresponds to TRBD2 (6 bases). The CDR3 runs 16 residues. Germline V gene lookup returns CDR1 LGHDT and CDR2 YNNKEL (reference sequence). Trimming pared 0 bases from V and 0 bases from J, leaving 6 bases between. CDR3 bases: TGTGCCAGCAGCCAAGAGCGGGGCTCTGGGGCCAACGTCCTGACTTTC. Encoded protein: CASSQERGSGANVLTF.

The chain is built from TRBV5-8 and TRBJ2-1; D is unclear. The CDR3 has 15 amino acids. Trimming removed 0 bases at V and 0 bases at J, with 7 bases between. Germline V lookup: CDR1 SGHTS, CDR2 YDEGEE. CDR3 sequence reads: CASSLAWPSYNEQFF. In DNA form, the CDR3 reads TGTGCCAGCAGCTTGGCCTGGCCCTCCTACAATGAGCAGTTCTTC. Full variable domain (rest looked up from reference TRBV5-8 and TRBJ2-1): EAGVTQSPTHLIKTRGQQATLRCSPISGHTSVYWYQQALGLGLQFLLWYDEGEERNRGNFPPRFSGRQFPNYSSELNVNALELEDSALYLCASSLAWPSYNEQFFGPGTRLTVL.

The chain joins TRBV4-1 to TRBJ1-3; possible D gene TRBD1, 6 bases. The CDR3 has 15 amino acids. Germline-derived CDR1 and CDR2 are MGHRA and YSYEKL. V was trimmed by 2 bases and J by 1 base, leaving 9 bases between them. CDR3 in amino acids: CASSQQTGSGNTIYF. DNA of the CDR3: TGCGCCAGCAGCCAACAAACAGGGTCTGGAAACACCATATATTTT.

This clone was found a few times. The rearrangement links TRBV28 to TRBJ2-7, with 10 bases that match TRBD1. The trim removed 3 bases at V and 5 bases at J, leaving 4 bases unmatched. Germline CDR1 reads MDHEN; CDR2 reads SYDVKM. This CDR3 spans 14 amino acids. The DNA of the CDR3 is TGTGCCAGCAGTTTCCGGGACAGGGGAGACGAGCAGTACTTC. It translates to CASSFRDRGDEQYF.

The table lists this clone with many counts. The CDR3 sequence is CASRTGFYEQYF. CDR3 DNA: TGTGCCAGCAGGACAGGGTTCTACGAGCAGTACTTC. The gene calls are TRBV2 and TRBJ2-7; 7 positions agree with TRBD1. Germline V lookup: CDR1 SNHLY, CDR2 FYNNEI. With V trimmed by 6 bases and J by 3 bases, 2 bases remained unmatched. CDR3 length: 12 residues.

V and J are TRBV18 and TRBJ1-2, with D tentatively TRBD1 (6 bases). The CDR3 is 13 residues long. Per germline, CDR1 KGHSH and CDR2 LQKENI. Trimming took 2 bases from V and 10 from J, leaving 14 bases between them. CDR3 sequence (DNA): TGTGCCAGCTCACCAAGGCAGGGGAATGACTACACCTTC. This gives the protein CASSPRQGNDYTF.

With regard to this clone: The junction departs from the called germline gene at one end, perhaps through a read error. The CDR3 DNA follows: TGTGCCAGCAGCCAAGAACTAGCGGGGGGAAGGAACTTC. It translates to CASSQELAGGRNF. The chain carries TRBV3-1 (or the pseudogene TRBV3-2) and TRBJ2-7, with 12 bases that match TRBD2. Germline V CDR1 and CDR2: LGHDT, YNNKEL (reference sequence). The CDR3 covers 13 residues.

This chain connects TRBV6-1 to TRBJ1-4; D not resolved. There are 15 residues in the CDR3. Trimming cost V 1 base and J 4 bases, with 10 bases left between them. The germline gives CDR1 MNHNS, CDR2 SASEGT. The CDR3 sequence: CASSEEPQFNEKLFF. The DNA of the CDR3 is TGTGCCAGCAGTGAAGAACCTCAGTTTAATGAAAAACTGTTTTTT.

The chain carries TRBV3-1 (or the pseudogene TRBV3-2) and TRBJ2-7, with D maybe TRBD2 (5 bases). CDR1 is LGHDT and CDR2 is YNNKEL in the germline V gene (reference sequence). The CDR3 spans 17 residues. V shed 0 bases and J shed 2 bases, with 17 bases lying between them. The DNA for the CDR3 is TGTGCCAGCAGCCAAGATGCCCCCGGCGGGCCTACCTACGAGCAGTACTTC. This codes for CASSQDAPGGPTYEQYF.

The rearrangement links TRBV5-1 to TRBJ2-3; the match to TRBD1 covers 10 bases. The CDR3 covers 15 residues. The V gene end was trimmed by 8 bases and the J gene end by 2 bases; junction bases not matched to a gene: 8. CDR1 is SGHRS, CDR2 YFSETQ, per germline. The CDR3 is CASWTGTGATDTQYF. The DNA for the CDR3 is TGCGCCAGTTGGACCGGGACAGGGGCCACAGATACGCAGTATTTT.

The rearrangement joins TRBV6-6 to TRBJ2-3, with TRBD2 as a possible D gene (6 bases). The CDR3 is 15 residues long. The germline CDR1 and CDR2 sequences are MNHNY and SVGAGI (reference sequence). Trimming shortened V by 2 bases and J by 1 base, and 10 bases separated the two germline ends. CDR3 coding DNA: TGTGCCAGCAGTTACGGATGGGGGGGCACAGATACGCAGTATTTT. Amino acids: CASSYGWGGTDTQYF.

A few counts support this clone. The rearrangement uses TRBV27 and TRBJ1-2; 11 bases match TRBD1. J gave up 6 bases and V 4 bases, and 4 bases lay outside the gene matches. Germline CDR1 and CDR2: MNHEY and SMNVEV (reference sequence). This CDR3 has 14 residues. The CDR3 DNA reads as TGTGCCAGCAGTTCCGGGACAGGGGGAAATGGCTACACCTTC. Its protein is CASSSGTGGNGYTF.

The CDR3 region is CASSSGLAGGQETQYF. The CDR3, as DNA: TGTGCCAGCAGCTCCGGACTAGCGGGAGGGCAAGAGACCCAGTACTTC. The V call is TRBV5-8, the J call TRBJ2-5, with TRBD2 matching over 15 bases. The length of the CDR3 is 16 residues. The ends lost 3 bases at V and 2 bases at J; junction bases unmatched: 2. Germline V gene lookup returns CDR1 SGHTS and CDR2 YDEGEE.

This rearrangement joins TRBV6-6 to TRBJ1-5; TRBD1 aligns across 9 bases. CDR1 is MNHNY and CDR2 is SVGAGI in the germline V gene (reference sequence). V trimming: 8 bases; J trimming: 0 bases; junction bases outside the gene matches: 5. The CDR3 runs to 15 residues. For the CDR3, the DNA is TGTGCCAGCTCGGACAGGGGCCCTAGCAATCAGCCCCAGCATTTT. Its translation: CASSDRGPSNQPQHF.

The chain has TRBV5-1 and TRBJ1-1; TRBD1 matches at 7 bases. J gave up 1 base and V 2 bases, and 5 bases lay outside the gene matches. Germline V gene data show CDR1 as SGHRS and CDR2 as YFSETQ. CDR3 length equals 15 residues. In DNA form, the CDR3 reads TGCGCCAGCAGCTTACAGGGGCAGGGGAACACTGAAGCTTTCTTT. Its protein is CASSLQGQGNTEAFF. Full variable domain (outside the CDR3, taken from reference TRBV5-1 and TRBJ1-1): KAGVTQTPRYLIKTRGQQVTLSCSPISGHRSVSWYQQTPGQGLQFLFEYFSETQRNKGNFPGRFSGRQFSNSRSEMNVSTLELGDSALYLCASSLQGQGNTEAFFGQGTRLTVV.

The gene calls are TRBV7-2 and TRBJ1-1; no firm D call. The CDR3 has 13 residues. The V and J ends lost 3 bases and 5 bases respectively, with 10 bases between them. CDR1 SGHTA and CDR2 FQGNSA come from the germline V gene. The CDR3 sequence: CASSLRERTEAFF. The CDR3 region has the DNA TGTGCCAGCAGCTTGAGGGAAAGGACTGAAGCTTTCTTT.

The rearrangement uses TRBV28 and TRBJ1-5, with 8 bases that match TRBD1. V lost 2 bases to trimming and J lost 6 bases; unmatched junction nucleotides: 6. This CDR3 has 15 residues. The germline gives CDR1 MDHEN, CDR2 SYDVKM. CDR3 sequence (DNA): TGTGCCAGCAGTTTACCTACAGGGGGTGGTCAGCCCCAGCATTTT. It is translated as CASSLPTGGGQPQHF.

This clone was found a few times. The chain joins TRBV28 to TRBJ2-7; D ambiguous. CDR3 length: 13 residues. The V end was cut by 4 bases, the J end by 2 bases, with 9 bases between. The V gene's germline CDR1 is MDHEN and CDR2 SYDVKM. The CDR3 protein is CASSSGTPYEQYF. For the CDR3, the DNA is TGTGCCAGCAGTTCAGGCACCCCCTACGAGCAGTACTTC.